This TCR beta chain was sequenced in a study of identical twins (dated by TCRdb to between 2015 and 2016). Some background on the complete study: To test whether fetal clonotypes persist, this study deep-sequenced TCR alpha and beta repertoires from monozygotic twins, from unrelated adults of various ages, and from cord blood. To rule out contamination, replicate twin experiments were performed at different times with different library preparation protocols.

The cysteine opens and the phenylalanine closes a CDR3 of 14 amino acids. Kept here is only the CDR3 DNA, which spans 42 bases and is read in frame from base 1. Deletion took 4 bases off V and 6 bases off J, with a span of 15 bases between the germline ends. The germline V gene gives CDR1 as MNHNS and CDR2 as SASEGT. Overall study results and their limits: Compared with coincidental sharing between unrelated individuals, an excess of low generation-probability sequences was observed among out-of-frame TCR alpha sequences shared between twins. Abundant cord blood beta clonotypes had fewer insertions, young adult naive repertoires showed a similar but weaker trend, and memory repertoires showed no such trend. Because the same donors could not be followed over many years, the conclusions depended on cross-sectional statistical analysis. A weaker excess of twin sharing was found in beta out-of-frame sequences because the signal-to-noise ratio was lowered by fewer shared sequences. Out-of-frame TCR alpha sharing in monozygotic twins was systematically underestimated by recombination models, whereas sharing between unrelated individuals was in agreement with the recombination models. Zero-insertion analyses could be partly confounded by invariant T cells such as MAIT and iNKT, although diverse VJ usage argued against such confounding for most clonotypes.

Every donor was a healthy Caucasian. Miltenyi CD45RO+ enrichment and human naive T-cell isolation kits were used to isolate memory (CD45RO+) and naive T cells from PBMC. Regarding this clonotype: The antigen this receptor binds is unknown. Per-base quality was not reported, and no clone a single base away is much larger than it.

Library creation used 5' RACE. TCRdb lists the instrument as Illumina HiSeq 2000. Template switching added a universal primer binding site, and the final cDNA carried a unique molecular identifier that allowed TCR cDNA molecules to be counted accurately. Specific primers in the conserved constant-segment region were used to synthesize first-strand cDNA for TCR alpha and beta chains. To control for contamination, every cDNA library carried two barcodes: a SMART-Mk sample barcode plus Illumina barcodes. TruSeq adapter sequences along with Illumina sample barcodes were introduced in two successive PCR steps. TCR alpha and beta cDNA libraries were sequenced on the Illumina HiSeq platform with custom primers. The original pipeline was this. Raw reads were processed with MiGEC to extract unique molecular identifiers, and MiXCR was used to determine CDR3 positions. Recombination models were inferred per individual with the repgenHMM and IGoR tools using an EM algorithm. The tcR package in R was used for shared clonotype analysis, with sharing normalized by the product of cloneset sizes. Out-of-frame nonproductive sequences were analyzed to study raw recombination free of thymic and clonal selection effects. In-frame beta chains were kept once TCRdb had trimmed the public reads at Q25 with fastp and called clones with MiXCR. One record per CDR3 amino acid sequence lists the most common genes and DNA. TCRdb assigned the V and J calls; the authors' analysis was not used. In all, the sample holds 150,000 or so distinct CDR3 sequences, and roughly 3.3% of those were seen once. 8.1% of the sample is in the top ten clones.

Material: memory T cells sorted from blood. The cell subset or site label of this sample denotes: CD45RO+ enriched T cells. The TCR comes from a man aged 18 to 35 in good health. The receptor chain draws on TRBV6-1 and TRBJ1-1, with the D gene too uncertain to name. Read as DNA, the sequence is TGTGCCAGCAGTGGTAGGTCCCATCGGGCTGAAGCTTTCTTT. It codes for CASSGRSHRAEAFF.